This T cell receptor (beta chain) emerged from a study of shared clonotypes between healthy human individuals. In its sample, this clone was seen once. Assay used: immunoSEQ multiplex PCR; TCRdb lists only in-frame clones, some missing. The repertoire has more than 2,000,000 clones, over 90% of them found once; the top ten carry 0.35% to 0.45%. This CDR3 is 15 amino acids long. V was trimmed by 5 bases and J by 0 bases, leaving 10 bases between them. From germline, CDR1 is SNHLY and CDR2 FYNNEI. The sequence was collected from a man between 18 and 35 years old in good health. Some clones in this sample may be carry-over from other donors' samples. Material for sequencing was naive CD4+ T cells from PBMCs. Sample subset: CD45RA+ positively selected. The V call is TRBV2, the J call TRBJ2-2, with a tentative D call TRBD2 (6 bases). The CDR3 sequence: CASSSDYPNTGELFF. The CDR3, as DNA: TGTGCCAGCAGTTCGGACTACCCGAACACCGGGGAGCTGTTTTTT.